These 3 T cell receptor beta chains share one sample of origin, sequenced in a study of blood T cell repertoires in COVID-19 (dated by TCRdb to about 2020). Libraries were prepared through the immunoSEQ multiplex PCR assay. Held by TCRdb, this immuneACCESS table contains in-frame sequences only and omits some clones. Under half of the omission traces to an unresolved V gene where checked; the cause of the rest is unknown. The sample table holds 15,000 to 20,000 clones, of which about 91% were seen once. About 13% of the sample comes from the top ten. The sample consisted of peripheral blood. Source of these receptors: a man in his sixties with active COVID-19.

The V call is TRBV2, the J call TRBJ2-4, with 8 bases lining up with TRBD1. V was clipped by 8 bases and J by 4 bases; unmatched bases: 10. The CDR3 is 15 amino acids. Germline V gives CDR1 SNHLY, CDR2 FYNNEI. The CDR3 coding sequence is TGTGCCAGCTGCCCTTTACAGGGGGAAAAAAACATTCAGTACTTC. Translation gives CASCPLQGEKNIQYF.

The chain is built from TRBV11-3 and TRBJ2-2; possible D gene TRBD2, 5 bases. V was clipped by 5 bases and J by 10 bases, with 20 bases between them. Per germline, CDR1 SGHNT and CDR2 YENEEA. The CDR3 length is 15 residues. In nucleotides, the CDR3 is TGTGCCAGCAGCCCAAAACCGGGGTTCCCCGCGGAGCTGTTTTTT. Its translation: CASSPKPGFPAELFF.

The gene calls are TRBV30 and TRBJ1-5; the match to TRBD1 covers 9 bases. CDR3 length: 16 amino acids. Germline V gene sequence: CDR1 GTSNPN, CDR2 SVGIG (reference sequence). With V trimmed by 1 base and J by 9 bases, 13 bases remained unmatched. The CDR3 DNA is TGTGCCTGGAGTGGGGGCCGACAGGGGGGAGGGCGGCCCCAGCATTTT. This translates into CAWSGGRQGGGRPQHF.